The rows below give T cell receptor beta chains drawn from one sample of a study of tumor-infiltrating lymphocytes in primary liver carcinoma. TCRdb passed the multiplex PCR reads through MiXCR, listing each CDR3 protein once. This sample has a few hundred thousand distinct CDR3 sequences; roughly 60% occur once, and the top ten carry around 15%. Sequences were obtained from peripheral blood. The receptors come from a woman aged 30 to 39 with primary liver carcinoma and hepatitis B virus infection. Both conserved end residues are trimmed from each CDR3. The size of a clone is reported for some rows only, either as once, few or many, or as a class for expanded clones.

J gene,clone size,V gene,CDR3 protein
TRBJ2-1,many,TRBV29-1,SAPTGSLIDEQF
TRBJ2-5,-,TRBV7-8,ASKIAGGPRETQY
TRBJ2-3,few,TRBV6-6,ASSPMQGNTDTQY
TRBJ2-3,many,TRBV6-5,ASSGWGGRTDTQY
TRBJ2-3,-,TRBV11-2,ASSRPAGGVTQY
TRBJ1-1,many,TRBV7-9,ASGTSNTEAF
TRBJ1-1,few,TRBV12-3/TRBV12-4,ASRYRGNTEAF
TRBJ2-5,many,TRBV5-4,ASSASTGYGETQY
TRBJ1-2,many,TRBV6-1,ASSEGGDRGRPGYT
TRBJ2-5,many,TRBV5-6,ASRSGPLGETQY
TRBJ2-5,-,TRBV5-4,VSSAERTKETQY
TRBJ2-3,few,TRBV6-2/TRBV6-3,ASSDGRLSGTDTQY
TRBJ2-7,-,TRBV28,ASKGVIYEQY
TRBJ2-7,-,TRBV5-6,ASSLLADLYEQY
TRBJ2-7,-,TRBV6-2/TRBV6-3,ASRGSAGYEQY
TRBJ1-1,few,TRBV7-9,ASSLGLVRDKNTEAF
TRBJ2-1,-,TRBV6-2/TRBV6-3,ASSTLAGGSDSEQF
TRBJ2-1,once,TRBV7-9,ASSFSGRVGVEQF
TRBJ1-2,-,TRBV11-3,ASSLLNRGDYGNT
TRBJ1-2,-,TRBV14,ASSHWTATGYI
TRBJ1-6,few,TRBV5-4,ASSLRPPEVTYNSPLH
TRBJ2-2,few,TRBV12-3/TRBV12-4,ASSLNTGGAGGELF
TRBJ2-1,-,TRBV24-1,ATSDVSGKGTMSSEQF
TRBJ1-6,many,TRBV5-6,ASRNDRGLPNSPLH
TRBJ1-2,-,TRBV7-9,DSSRRENYGYT
TRBJ2-3,few,TRBV5-5,ASSILLAGDTQY
TRBJ2-7,-,TRBV11-2,VRPQIQGIYEQY
TRBJ2-7,-,TRBV13,ASNVRTPTSYEQY
TRBJ2-5,-,TRBV12-3/TRBV12-4,ASSLREANQETQY
TRBJ2-2,-,TRBV11-2,ACHGGPTISRNTGELF
TRBJ1-2,many,TRBV12-3/TRBV12-4,ASSLRGGYT
TRBJ2-1,many,TRBV14,ASSQSRSEQF
TRBJ2-7,-,TRBV10-2,ASSAGTGVFYEQY
TRBJ2-3,few,TRBV11-2,ASSLGTDTQC
TRBJ1-4,many,TRBV6-5,ASSYSLGAHEKLF
TRBJ1-2,-,TRBV6-9,ASSFTGTGMDGYT
TRBJ2-6,once,TRBV29-1,SVGGAGGKGSGANVLT
TRBJ1-2,-,TRBV11-2,ASRHGGLAIGYT
TRBJ1-3,few,TRBV6-5,ASSYSPAESGNTIY
TRBJ1-2,-,TRBV19,ASSMSGQVKGYT
TRBJ2-2,-,TRBV5-4,ASSSMAEGTGELF
TRBJ2-1,-,TRBV11-2,ASSLARTSDGEQF